This T cell receptor (beta chain) was captured by sequencing in a study of blood T cell repertoires in COVID-19. The V end was cut by 0 bases, the J end by 7 bases, with 12 bases between. The CDR3 loop spans 15 amino acids. Germline V gene sequence: CDR1 MNHEY, CDR2 SVGAGI. Only in-frame clones appear in the TCRdb table, and some are missing; sequencing was by immunoSEQ multiplex PCR. The data contain about 47,000 clones, over 75% of them singletons. The rearrangement joins TRBV6-5 to TRBJ1-4, with D perhaps matching TRBD1 (5 bases). The sequence was obtained from a woman aged 80 or older with COVID-19, enrolled during active disease. Material for sequencing was peripheral blood. CDR3 protein: CASSYSGRGSEKLFF. CDR3 bases: TGTGCCAGCAGTTACTCGGGTAGGGGTAGTGAAAAACTGTTTTTT.